This is a list of T cell receptor beta chains from one sample in a study of T cells in Graves' hyperthyroidism and ophthalmopathy. TCRdb ran MiXCR on the multiplex PCR reads and lists one entry per CDR3 protein. The sample includes a few hundred thousand distinct CDR3 sequences, 40% to 55% of them seen just once. The sequenced material came from peripheral blood or thyroid tissue (not recorded which). The receptors derive from a woman under 30 with Graves' hyperthyroidism. The CDR3 runs from the conserved cysteine through the conserved F or W. The D gene is left open where the match is weak. The size field is filled for only some rows; it gives once, few, many or a size class.

cdr3_length: 12; d_call: NA; clone_size: many; v_call: TRBV7-2; j_call: TRBJ2-7; cdr3_aa: CASSFRGYEQYF; cdr3_nt: TGTGCCAGCAGCTTCAGGGGCTACGAGCAGTACTTC
cdr3_length: 16; d_call: TRBD2; clone_size: NA; v_call: TRBV5-1; j_call: TRBJ2-5; cdr3_aa: CASSLSPAGGTETQYF; cdr3_nt: TGCGCCAGCAGCTTGAGTCCAGCGGGAGGAACTGAGACCCAGTACTTC
cdr3_length: 14; d_call: NA; clone_size: NA; v_call: TRBV9; j_call: TRBJ2-5; cdr3_aa: CASSVGSREETQYF; cdr3_nt: TGTGCCAGCAGCGTGGGGAGTCGGGAAGAGACCCAGTACTTC
cdr3_length: 14; d_call: NA; clone_size: many; v_call: TRBV4-1; j_call: TRBJ1-2; cdr3_aa: CASSEPSGSYGYTF; cdr3_nt: TGCGCCAGCAGCGAACCTTCGGGAAGCTATGGCTACACCTTC
cdr3_length: 13; d_call: NA; clone_size: few; v_call: TRBV7-9; j_call: TRBJ2-1; cdr3_aa: CASSRPGRNEQFF; cdr3_nt: TGTGCCAGCAGCCGGCCAGGGCGCAATGAGCAGTTCTTC
cdr3_length: 14; d_call: TRBD1; clone_size: NA; v_call: TRBV20-1; j_call: TRBJ1-4; cdr3_aa: CSAKDRGTNEKLFF; cdr3_nt: TGCAGTGCTAAGGACAGGGGGACTAATGAAAAACTGTTTTTT
cdr3_length: 14; d_call: NA; clone_size: NA; v_call: TRBV29-1; j_call: TRBJ2-5; cdr3_aa: CSSFVGSALETQYF; cdr3_nt: TGCAGCAGTTTTGTGGGTAGCGCCTTAGAGACCCAGTACTTC
cdr3_length: 15; d_call: NA; clone_size: many; v_call: TRBV4-1; j_call: TRBJ2-7; cdr3_aa: CASSQDPGITREQYF; cdr3_nt: TGCGCCAGCAGCCAAGATCCGGGGATTACTCGAGAGCAGTACTTC
cdr3_length: 13; d_call: NA; clone_size: many; v_call: TRBV7-2; j_call: TRBJ2-3; cdr3_aa: CASSKGSTDTQYF; cdr3_nt: TGTGCCAGCAGCAAGGGAAGCACAGATACGCAGTATTTT
cdr3_length: 14; d_call: NA; clone_size: many; v_call: TRBV11-2; j_call: TRBJ1-5; cdr3_aa: CASSQEQTYQPQHF; cdr3_nt: TGTGCCAGCAGCCAAGAACAGACGTATCAGCCCCAGCATTTT
cdr3_length: 15; d_call: NA; clone_size: many; v_call: TRBV20-1; j_call: TRBJ2-7; cdr3_aa: CSASRPDLSSYEQYF; cdr3_nt: TGCAGTGCTTCACGTCCCGACTTAAGCTCCTACGAGCAGTACTTC
cdr3_length: 13; d_call: TRBD1; clone_size: NA; v_call: TRBV10-3; j_call: TRBJ1-6; cdr3_aa: CATTTGEDSPLHF; cdr3_nt: TGTGCCACCACGACAGGGGAGGACTCACCCCTCCACTTT
cdr3_length: 12; d_call: NA; clone_size: NA; v_call: TRBV9; j_call: TRBJ1-4; cdr3_aa: CVRRNAQGKLFF; cdr3_nt: TGTGTCAGGCGCAACGCCCAGGGAAAACTGTTTTTT
cdr3_length: 15; d_call: TRBD1; clone_size: few; v_call: TRBV18; j_call: TRBJ2-7; cdr3_aa: CASSLGQGGSGEQYF; cdr3_nt: TGTGCCAGCTCATTGGGACAGGGAGGTAGTGGCGAGCAGTACTTC
cdr3_length: 12; d_call: NA; clone_size: many; v_call: TRBV12-3/TRBV12-4; j_call: TRBJ2-7; cdr3_aa: CASRLTGYEQYF; cdr3_nt: TGTGCCAGCAGGTTGACAGGCTACGAGCAGTACTTC
cdr3_length: 15; d_call: TRBD2; clone_size: NA; v_call: TRBV6-5; j_call: TRBJ2-1; cdr3_aa: CASSKFSGRRYEQFF; cdr3_nt: TGTGCCAGCAGTAAATTTAGCGGGAGGAGGTACGAGCAGTTCTTC
cdr3_length: 14; d_call: NA; clone_size: few; v_call: TRBV25-1; j_call: TRBJ2-3; cdr3_aa: CASSLGLVLATQYF; cdr3_nt: TGTGCCAGCAGTTTAGGGCTAGTTCTGGCTACGCAGTATTTT
cdr3_length: 13; d_call: TRBD1; clone_size: NA; v_call: TRBV29-1; j_call: TRBJ1-2; cdr3_aa: CSARQGANHGYTF; cdr3_nt: TGCAGCGCCAGACAGGGGGCAAATCATGGCTACACCTTC
cdr3_length: 17; d_call: TRBD1; clone_size: NA; v_call: TRBV7-9; j_call: TRBJ1-2; cdr3_aa: CASSRMVGTGAGYGYTF; cdr3_nt: TGTGCCAGCAGCCGAATGGTCGGGACAGGGGCGGGGTATGGCTACACCTTC
cdr3_length: 14; d_call: NA; clone_size: NA; v_call: TRBV7-9; j_call: TRBJ1-2; cdr3_aa: CASSLYGSNYGYTF; cdr3_nt: TGTGCCAGCAGCTTATACGGGTCTAACTATGGCTACACCTTC
cdr3_length: 14; d_call: NA; clone_size: few; v_call: TRBV10-3; j_call: TRBJ2-4; cdr3_aa: CAISMDGDGNIQYF; cdr3_nt: TGTGCCATCAGTATGGACGGCGACGGAAACATTCAGTACTTC
cdr3_length: 15; d_call: NA; clone_size: many; v_call: TRBV5-1; j_call: TRBJ1-2; cdr3_aa: CASSLEGLPMAGYTF; cdr3_nt: TGCGCCAGCAGCTTGGAGGGACTGCCTATGGCTGGCTACACCTTC
cdr3_length: 16; d_call: NA; clone_size: NA; v_call: TRBV9; j_call: TRBJ1-3; cdr3_aa: CASSEAYRSPGNTIYF; cdr3_nt: TGTGCCAGCAGCGAAGCCTACAGATCGCCTGGAAACACCATATATTTT
cdr3_length: 15; d_call: TRBD2; clone_size: few; v_call: TRBV6-5; j_call: TRBJ2-7; cdr3_aa: CASPAGAGGYNEQYF; cdr3_nt: TGTGCCAGCCCCGCAGGAGCGGGAGGTTACAACGAGCAGTACTTC
cdr3_length: 16; d_call: TRBD2; clone_size: many; v_call: TRBV6-6; j_call: TRBJ2-7; cdr3_aa: CASSTLRLAGSYEQYF; cdr3_nt: TGTGCCAGCAGTACACTGAGATTAGCGGGCTCCTACGAGCAGTACTTC
cdr3_length: 14; d_call: NA; clone_size: few; v_call: TRBV2; j_call: TRBJ1-5; cdr3_aa: CASHGGYSNQPQHF; cdr3_nt: TGTGCCAGCCACGGGGGCTATAGCAATCAGCCCCAGCATTTT
cdr3_length: 12; d_call: NA; clone_size: many; v_call: TRBV6-1; j_call: TRBJ1-1; cdr3_aa: CASSDWGFEAFF; cdr3_nt: TGTGCCAGCAGTGATTGGGGATTTGAAGCTTTCTTT
cdr3_length: 16; d_call: NA; clone_size: NA; v_call: TRBV19; j_call: TRBJ1-5; cdr3_aa: CASGEPVLSGDQPQHF; cdr3_nt: TGTGCCAGTGGAGAACCGGTGCTCTCCGGCGATCAGCCCCAGCATTTT
cdr3_length: 15; d_call: NA; clone_size: few; v_call: TRBV6-5; j_call: TRBJ2-2; cdr3_aa: CASSSPRGAGGELFF; cdr3_nt: TGTGCCAGCAGTTCCCCTCGGGGGGCTGGCGGGGAGCTGTTTTTT
cdr3_length: 14; d_call: TRBD2; clone_size: many; v_call: TRBV7-3; j_call: TRBJ2-7; cdr3_aa: CASSLSGSGSEQYF; cdr3_nt: TGTGCCAGCAGCTTAAGCGGGAGTGGGTCCGAGCAGTACTTC
cdr3_length: 16; d_call: TRBD1; clone_size: many; v_call: TRBV7-9; j_call: TRBJ2-7; cdr3_aa: CASSLTRDRGSYEQYF; cdr3_nt: TGTGCCAGCAGCTTAACCCGGGACAGGGGATCCTACGAGCAGTACTTC
cdr3_length: 14; d_call: TRBD1; clone_size: many; v_call: TRBV20-1; j_call: TRBJ1-1; cdr3_aa: CSAKDRGIRTEAFF; cdr3_nt: TGCAGTGCGAAAGACAGGGGGATTCGCACTGAAGCTTTCTTT
cdr3_length: 14; d_call: NA; clone_size: many; v_call: TRBV11-2; j_call: TRBJ2-7; cdr3_aa: CASRKVGRSYEQYF; cdr3_nt: TGTGCCAGCAGGAAGGTAGGACGCTCCTACGAGCAGTACTTC
cdr3_length: 14; d_call: TRBD1; clone_size: many; v_call: TRBV6-5; j_call: TRBJ1-1; cdr3_aa: CASSYWDSNTEAFF; cdr3_nt: TGTGCCAGCAGTTACTGGGACAGTAACACTGAAGCTTTCTTT
cdr3_length: 14; d_call: NA; clone_size: many; v_call: TRBV5-1; j_call: TRBJ2-5; cdr3_aa: CASSFAGSEETQYF; cdr3_nt: TGCGCCAGCAGCTTCGCGGGAAGTGAAGAGACCCAGTACTTC